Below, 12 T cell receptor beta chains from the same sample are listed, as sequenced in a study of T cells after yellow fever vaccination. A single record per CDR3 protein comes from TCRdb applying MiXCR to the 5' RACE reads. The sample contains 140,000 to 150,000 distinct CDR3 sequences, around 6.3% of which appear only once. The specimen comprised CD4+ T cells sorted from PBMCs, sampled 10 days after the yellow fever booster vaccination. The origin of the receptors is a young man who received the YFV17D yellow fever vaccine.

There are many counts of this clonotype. As DNA, the CDR3 is TGCGCCAGCACCCCGGGGAATGAGCAGTTCTTC. Encoded protein: CASTPGNEQFF. The J gene is TRBJ2-1, the V gene TRBV5-1; TRBD2 might be the D (5 bases). Germline loops: CDR1 SGHRS, CDR2 YFSETQ. Trimming stripped 6 bases from V and 7 bases from J, with 8 bases between. The CDR3 runs to 11 residues. Using reference TRBV5-1 and TRBJ2-1 for the parts outside the CDR3, the full variable domain is KAGVTQTPRYLIKTRGQQVTLSCSPISGHRSVSWYQQTPGQGLQFLFEYFSETQRNKGNFPGRFSGRQFSNSRSEMNVSTLELGDSALYLCASTPGNEQFFGPGTRLTVL.

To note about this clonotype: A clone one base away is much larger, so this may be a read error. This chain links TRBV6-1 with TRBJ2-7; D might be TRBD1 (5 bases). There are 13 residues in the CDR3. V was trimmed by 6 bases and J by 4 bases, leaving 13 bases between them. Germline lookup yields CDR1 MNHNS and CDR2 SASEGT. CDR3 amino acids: CASRPGSVYEQYF. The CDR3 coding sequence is TGTGCCAGCAGACCAGGGTCGGTTTACGAGCAGTACTTC.

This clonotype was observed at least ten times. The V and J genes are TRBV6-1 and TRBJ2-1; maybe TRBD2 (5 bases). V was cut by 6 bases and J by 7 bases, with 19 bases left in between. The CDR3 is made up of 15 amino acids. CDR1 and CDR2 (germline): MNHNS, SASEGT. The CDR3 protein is CASRKRAELRNEQFF. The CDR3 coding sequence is TGTGCCAGCAGGAAGCGAGCGGAGTTAAGAAATGAGCAGTTCTTC.

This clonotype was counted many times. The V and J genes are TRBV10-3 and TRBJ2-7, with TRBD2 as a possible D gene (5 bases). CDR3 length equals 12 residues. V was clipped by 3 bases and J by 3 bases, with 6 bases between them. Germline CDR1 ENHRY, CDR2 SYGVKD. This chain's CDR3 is CAISDRGYEQYF. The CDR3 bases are TGTGCCATCAGTGACCGGGGCTACGAGCAGTACTTC.

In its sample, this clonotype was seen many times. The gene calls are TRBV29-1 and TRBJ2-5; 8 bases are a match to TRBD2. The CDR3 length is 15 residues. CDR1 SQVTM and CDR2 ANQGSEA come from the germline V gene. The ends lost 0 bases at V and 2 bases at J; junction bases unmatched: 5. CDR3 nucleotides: TGCAGCGTTGAAGATCGGGGGGGGAGGCAAGAGACCCAGTACTTC. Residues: CSVEDRGGRQETQYF.

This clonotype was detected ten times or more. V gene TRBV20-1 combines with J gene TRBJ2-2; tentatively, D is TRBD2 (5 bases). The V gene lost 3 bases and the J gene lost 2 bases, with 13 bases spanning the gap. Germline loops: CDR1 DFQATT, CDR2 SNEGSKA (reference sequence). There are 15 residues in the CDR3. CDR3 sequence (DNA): TGCAGTGCTAGTGGCGGGCTGATCAACACCGGGGAGCTGTTTTTT. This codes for CSASGGLINTGELFF.

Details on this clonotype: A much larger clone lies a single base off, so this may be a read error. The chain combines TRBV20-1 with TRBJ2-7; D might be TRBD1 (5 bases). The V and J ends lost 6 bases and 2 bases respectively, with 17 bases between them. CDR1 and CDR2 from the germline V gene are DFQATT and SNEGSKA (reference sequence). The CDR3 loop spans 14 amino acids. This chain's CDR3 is CSALSRQLTYEQYF. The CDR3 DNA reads TGCAGTGCCCTGTCGCGACAGTTAACCTACGAGCAGTACTTC.

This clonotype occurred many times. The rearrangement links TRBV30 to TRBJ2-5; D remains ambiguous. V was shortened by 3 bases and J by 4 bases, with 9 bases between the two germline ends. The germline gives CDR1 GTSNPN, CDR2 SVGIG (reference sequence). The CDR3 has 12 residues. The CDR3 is CAWSYSRETQYF. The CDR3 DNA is TGTGCCTGGAGCTACAGTCGAGAGACCCAGTACTTC.

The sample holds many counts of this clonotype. CDR3 in DNA: TGTGCCAGCAGTGAAGGGACAGAGGTAATAGCGGCTTTCTTC. Translated: CASSEGTEVIAAFF. The genes are TRBV6-4 and TRBJ2-1; D perhaps matches TRBD1 (7 bases). The germline CDR1 and CDR2 sequences are MRHNA and SNTAGT. Trimming shortened V by 3 bases and J by 16 bases, and 22 bases separated the two germline ends. This CDR3 has 14 amino acids.

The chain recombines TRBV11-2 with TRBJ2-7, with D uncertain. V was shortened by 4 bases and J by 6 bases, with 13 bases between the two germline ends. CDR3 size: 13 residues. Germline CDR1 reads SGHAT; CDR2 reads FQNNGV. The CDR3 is CASSSQIYREQYF. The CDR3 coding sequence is TGTGCCAGCAGCTCCCAGATATACCGCGAGCAGTACTTC.

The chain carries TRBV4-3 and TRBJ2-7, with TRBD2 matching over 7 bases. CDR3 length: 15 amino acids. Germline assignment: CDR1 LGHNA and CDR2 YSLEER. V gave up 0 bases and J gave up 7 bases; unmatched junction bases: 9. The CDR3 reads CASSQDGTPSGEQYF. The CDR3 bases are TGCGCCAGCAGCCAAGATGGTACTCCTAGCGGAGAGCAGTACTTC.

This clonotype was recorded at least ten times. The CDR3 DNA is TGCAGCGCCTCGGGACTAGCGGGATTTGTCACCGGGGAGCTGTTTTTT. Its protein is CSASGLAGFVTGELFF. This sequence joins TRBV29-1 and TRBJ2-2; 13 nucleotides align to TRBD2. CDR1 is SQVTM and CDR2 is ANQGSEA in the germline V gene. The CDR3 spans 16 residues. Trimming removed 7 bases from V and 4 bases from J; junction bases left unmatched: 9.